This T cell receptor (beta chain) was profiled in a study of shared clonotypes between healthy human individuals. Study observations and caveats: Only blood samples were collected, and tissue repertoires likely differ.

Turning to this clone: Its specificity is unknown.

Partitioning of CD4+ cells yielded a CD45RA+ naive subset and a CD45RA-negative memory subset. The authors distributed each subset's genomic DNA evenly over several immunoSEQ plates. Here immunoSEQ multiplex PCR was the method, and the copy in TCRdb shows in-frame clones only, minus some. Of millions of clones listed, more than 80% are singletons. The clonotype was recovered from a man aged 18-30 years in good health. Sequenced material: naive CD4+ T cells sorted from blood. Subset: CD45RA+ positively selected.

In DNA form, the CDR3 reads TGCGCCAGCAGTGGGTGGGAAGGGGAGACCCAGTACTTC. Translation gives CASSGWEGETQYF. The V and J genes are TRBV10-2 and TRBJ2-5; no clear D gene. Germline V gene lookup returns CDR1 WSHSY and CDR2 SAAADI. V was clipped by 4 bases and J by 5 bases, with 11 bases between them. The CDR3 runs 13 residues.